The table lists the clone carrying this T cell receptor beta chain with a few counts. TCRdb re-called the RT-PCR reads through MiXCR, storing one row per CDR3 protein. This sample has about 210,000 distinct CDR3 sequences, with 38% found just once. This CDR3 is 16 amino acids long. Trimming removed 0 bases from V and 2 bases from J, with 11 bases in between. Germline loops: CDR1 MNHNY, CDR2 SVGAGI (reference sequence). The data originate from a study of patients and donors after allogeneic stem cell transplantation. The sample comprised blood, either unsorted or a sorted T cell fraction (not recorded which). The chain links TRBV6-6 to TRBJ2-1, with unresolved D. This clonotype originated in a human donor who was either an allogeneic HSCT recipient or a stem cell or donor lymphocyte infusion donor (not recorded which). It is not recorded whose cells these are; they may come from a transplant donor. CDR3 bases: TGTGCCAGCAGTTACTCGTGGGGAATGCCCTACAATGAGCAGTTCTTC. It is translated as CASSYSWGMPYNEQFF.